The 20 T cell receptor beta chains presented below share a single source sample, sequenced in a study of cytomegalovirus exposure and HLA in healthy donors. With 60 Vbeta and 13 Jbeta primers, the PCR was carried out. Using immunoSEQ multiplex PCR, the repertoire was profiled, and TCRdb retains in-frame clones only, with some absent. Among approximately 100,000 clones listed, roughly 79% were seen once. Sequencing was done on a sample of PBMCs. The origin of the receptors is a man aged 35-49 years in good health and CMV-seronegative.

The chain combines TRBV6-1 with TRBJ2-1; the match to TRBD2 covers 10 bases. Unmatched junction bases numbered 6, after V lost 8 bases and J lost 5 bases. The CDR3 contains 14 residues. The V gene's germline CDR1 is MNHNS and CDR2 SASEGT. In DNA form, the CDR3 reads TGTGCCAGCCATGAGCGGGGGGGAAACAATGAGCAGTTCTTC. Its protein is CASHERGGNNEQFF.

The J gene is TRBJ2-2, the V gene TRBV19; 15 bases match TRBD2. Germline V CDR1 and CDR2: LNHDA, SQIVND (reference sequence). This CDR3 comprises 18 residues. Germline trimming cut 6 bases from V and 3 bases from J; bases unmatched to any gene: 8. CDR3 DNA sequence: TGTGCCAGTAGAAAAGGACTAGCGGGGGGGTCGGACACCGGGGAGCTGTTTTTT. Translated: CASRKGLAGGSDTGELFF.

This sequence joins TRBV5-1 and TRBJ1-3; D ambiguous. Deletions cut 5 bases from V and 0 bases from J, with 12 bases between. The CDR3 is made up of 15 amino acids. CDR1 and CDR2 from the germline V gene are SGHRS and YFSETQ. The DNA for the CDR3 is TGCGCCAGCAGAGGTGGCAGGCCCTCTGGAAACACCATATATTTT. It yields the protein CASRGGRPSGNTIYF.

The sample holds a few counts of this clone. This chain joins TRBV7-9 and TRBJ2-2, with TRBD1 identical over 9 bases. Germline CDR1 reads SEHNR; CDR2 reads FQNEAQ (reference sequence). V was clipped by 7 bases and J by 7 bases; unmatched bases: 7. The CDR3 consists of 14 residues. Written as DNA, the CDR3 is TGTGCCAGCATCACCGGGACAGGGTTCGGGGAGCTGTTTTTT. As protein: CASITGTGFGELFF.

The chain employs TRBV7-3 and TRBJ2-1; D is perhaps TRBD2 (5 bases). The CDR3 consists of 15 residues. With 5 bases removed from V and 2 bases from J, the gap between germline ends came to 13 bases. Germline loops: CDR1 SGHTA, CDR2 FQGTGA. The CDR3 bases are TGTGCCAGCAGCCCGAGGGTGGGCACCTACAATGAGCAGTTCTTC. Protein product: CASSPRVGTYNEQFF.

The chain recombines TRBV28 with TRBJ1-1; 8 nucleotides match TRBD1. The CDR3 loop spans 13 amino acids. V lost 8 bases to trimming and J lost 5 bases; unmatched junction nucleotides: 7. Germline-derived CDR1 and CDR2 are MDHEN and SYDVKM. CDR3 residues: CASRTGWGTEAFF. The CDR3 DNA reads TGTGCCAGCCGGACAGGGTGGGGAACTGAAGCTTTCTTT. Based on the CDR3 plus reference TRBV28 and TRBJ1-1, the full variable domain is DVKVTQSSRYLVKRTGEKVFLECVQDMDHENMFWYRQDPGLGLRLIYFSYDVKMKEKGDIPEGYSVSREKKERFSLILESASTNQTSMYLCASRTGWGTEAFFGQGTRLTVV.

The chain uses TRBV5-4 and TRBJ2-5; possible D gene TRBD2, 5 bases. Trimming pared 0 bases from V and 2 bases from J, leaving 11 bases between. CDR1 is SGHNT and CDR2 is YYREEE in the germline V gene (reference sequence). This CDR3 has 15 amino acids. The CDR3 bases are TGTGCCAGCAGCTTGGATGGACTCCTACAAGAGACCCAGTACTTC. Protein sequence: CASSLDGLLQETQYF. The full variable domain, with the rest looked up from reference TRBV5-4 and TRBJ2-5, is ETGVTQSPTHLIKTRGQQVTLRCSSQSGHNTVSWYQQALGQGPQFIFQYYREEENGRGNFPPRFSGLQFPNYSSELNVNALELDDSALYLCASSLDGLLQETQYFGPGTRLLVL.

V is TRBV5-1 and J is TRBJ1-1, with D possibly TRBD1 on 5 matching bases. The CDR3 extends over 15 amino acids. Germline lookup yields CDR1 SGHRS and CDR2 YFSETQ. Trimming cost V 2 bases and J 3 bases, with 14 bases left between them. The CDR3 region is CASSLQAADHTEAFF. CDR3 in DNA: TGCGCCAGCAGCTTACAGGCGGCAGATCACACTGAAGCTTTCTTT.

The chain joins TRBV6-5 to TRBJ2-3, with 8 bases matching TRBD2. J was trimmed by 2 bases and V by 6 bases; bases with no gene match: 7. The CDR3 covers 15 residues. Germline V gene data show CDR1 as MNHEY and CDR2 as SVGAGI. The CDR3 DNA is TGTGCCAGCAGAACGCGGGGGGCCCTCACAGATACGCAGTATTTT. It translates to CASRTRGALTDTQYF.

The chain is built from TRBV18 and TRBJ1-2; tentatively, D is TRBD1 (6 bases). Germline assignment: CDR1 KGHSH and CDR2 LQKENI. The CDR3 consists of 15 residues. V lost 3 bases to trimming and J lost 5 bases, with 16 bases between them. The CDR3 DNA sequence: TGTGCCAGCTCACCTGGGGACATAATCGGGTATGGCTACACCTTC. Translating gives CASSPGDIIGYGYTF.

V is TRBV2 and J is TRBJ2-3; 9 bases match TRBD1. Germline values: CDR1 SNHLY, CDR2 FYNNEI. J was trimmed by 4 bases and V by 6 bases; bases with no gene match: 2. The CDR3 is 13 amino acids. CDR3 sequence: CASRGTGSDTQYF. In DNA form, the CDR3 reads TGTGCCAGCAGGGGGACAGGGTCAGATACGCAGTATTTT.

The rearrangement joins TRBV4-3 to TRBJ2-2, with D tentatively TRBD1 (6 bases). Germline-derived CDR1 and CDR2 are LGHNA and YSLEER. V was shortened by 3 bases and J by 4 bases, with 9 bases between the two germline ends. The CDR3 totals 14 residues. The CDR3, as DNA: TGCGCCAGCAGCCAGGGGGCGGGCACCGGGGAGCTGTTTTTT. Its translation: CASSQGAGTGELFF.

This clone was picked up one time. The chain combines TRBV5-1 with TRBJ2-7, with a possible D match to TRBD1 (6 bases). The CDR3 runs 15 residues. CDR1 and CDR2 from the germline V gene are SGHRS and YFSETQ. With 3 bases removed from V and 2 bases from J, the gap between germline ends came to 15 bases. The CDR3: CASSWWPGQTYEQYF. CDR3 coding DNA: TGCGCCAGCAGCTGGTGGCCCGGACAGACCTACGAGCAGTACTTC.

The chain links TRBV5-4 to TRBJ1-2; 9 bases match TRBD1. Losses at the gene ends were 0 bases for V and 8 bases for J; bases not matched to a gene: 5. Germline lookup yields CDR1 SGHNT and CDR2 YYREEE (reference sequence). There are 14 residues in the CDR3. The CDR3 DNA follows: TGTGCCAGCAGCTTGGGACAGGGGGTGTCGGGCTACACCTTC. It encodes CASSLGQGVSGYTF.

V usage is TRBV7-9 and J usage is TRBJ2-1; D remains ambiguous. Germline lookup yields CDR1 SEHNR and CDR2 FQNEAQ (reference sequence). The CDR3 has 13 residues. The V gene lost 1 base and the J gene lost 4 bases, with 5 bases spanning the gap. As DNA, the CDR3 is TGTGCCAGCAGCTTAGGACTGTACAATGAGCAGTTCTTC. It codes for CASSLGLYNEQFF.

The gene calls are TRBV27 and TRBJ1-1; D ambiguous. CDR3 size: 11 residues. Per the germline V gene, CDR1 is MNHEY and CDR2 is SMNVEV (reference sequence). V was clipped by 9 bases and J by 3 bases, with 8 bases between them. In DNA, the CDR3 is TGTGCCAGTAGCAGCTACACTGAAGCTTTCTTT. Encoded protein: CASSSYTEAFF.

This clone showed up just a few times. The V gene is TRBV6-5, the J gene TRBJ2-5; TRBD1 agrees at 9 bases. V lost 5 bases, J lost 5 bases, and 6 bases stayed unmatched. Germline lookup yields CDR1 MNHEY and CDR2 SVGAGI. The CDR3 totals 14 residues. The CDR3 DNA is TGTGCCAGCAGTCCCGGGACAGGGTTGGAGACCCAGTACTTC. Residues: CASSPGTGLETQYF.

This clone was picked up a small number of times. The V gene is TRBV7-2, the J gene TRBJ2-3, with 9 bases identical to TRBD2. CDR1 and CDR2 (germline): SGHTA, FQGNSA. V lost 1 base, J lost 2 bases, and 1 base stayed unmatched. This CDR3 region has 15 residues. This CDR3 reads CASSLGLADTDTQYF. In DNA, the CDR3 is TGTGCCAGCAGCTTAGGACTAGCGGACACAGATACGCAGTATTTT.

The V gene is TRBV7-8, the J gene TRBJ2-2; possibly TRBD1 for D (6 bases). CDR1 SGHVS and CDR2 FQNEAQ come from the germline V gene. The V and J ends lost 5 bases and 1 base respectively, with 11 bases between them. This CDR3 has 15 residues. The CDR3 sequence: CASSHEGQNTGELFF. CDR3 coding DNA: TGTGCCAGCAGCCACGAGGGACAGAACACCGGGGAGCTGTTTTTT.

The chain recombines TRBV7-6 with TRBJ2-5, with 8 bases matching TRBD1. Germline V CDR1 and CDR2: SGHVS, FNYEAQ. This CDR3 spans 15 amino acids. The V gene end was trimmed by 5 bases and the J gene end by 4 bases; junction bases not matched to a gene: 9. The CDR3 sequence: CASSLRTGQAETQYF. The CDR3 bases are TGTGCCAGCAGCCTAAGAACGGGACAGGCAGAGACCCAGTACTTC.